This is a list of T cell receptor beta chains from one sample in a study of vaccination effects on CD4 cells after COVID-19. Using immunoSEQ multiplex PCR, the repertoire was profiled, and TCRdb retains in-frame clones only, with some absent. The data contain roughly 53,000 clones, nearly 80% of them singletons. Antigen specificity for these receptors is unknown. The specimen comprised CD4+ T cells from PBMCs cultured with HCoV-OC43 spike peptides, sampled before COVID-19 vaccination. The source of these receptors is a human donor who received a COVID-19 vaccine. Each CDR3 is given with its conserved first and last residue. D genes are given only for firm matches. Clone size is given for some rows only: seen once, a few or many times, or a class if the clone is expanded.

v_gene: TRBV5-1; j_gene: TRBJ2-3; d_gene: -; abundance: -; CDR3aa: CASSFQGLVDTQYF; CDR3nt: TGCGCCAGCAGCTTTCAGGGTCTCGTAGATACGCAGTATTTT
v_gene: TRBV3-1/TRBV3-2; j_gene: TRBJ1-2; d_gene: -; abundance: -; CDR3aa: CASSPLTAVRGYTF; CDR3nt: TGTGCCAGCAGCCCCCTGACAGCAGTTAGAGGCTACACCTTC
v_gene: TRBV7-3; j_gene: TRBJ2-3; d_gene: -; abundance: -; CDR3aa: CASSFTTTSTDTQYF; CDR3nt: TGTGCCAGCAGCTTTACCACCACTAGCACAGATACGCAGTATTTT
v_gene: TRBV21-1; j_gene: TRBJ2-1; d_gene: -; abundance: -; CDR3aa: CASSNVTGQGTNEQFF; CDR3nt: TGTGCCAGCAGTAACGTAACGGGGCAGGGGACGAATGAGCAGTTCTTC
v_gene: TRBV3-1/TRBV3-2; j_gene: TRBJ2-1; d_gene: -; abundance: -; CDR3aa: CASSFRVSGSYNEQFF; CDR3nt: TGTGCCAGCAGCTTCAGGGTCTCCGGGTCCTACAATGAGCAGTTCTTC
v_gene: TRBV2; j_gene: TRBJ1-5; d_gene: -; abundance: few; CDR3aa: CASSEGDSLALGHQPQHF; CDR3nt: TGTGCCAGCAGTGAAGGGGACTCTTTAGCTTTAGGTCATCAGCCCCAGCATTTT
v_gene: TRBV18; j_gene: TRBJ2-3; d_gene: TRBD2; abundance: -; CDR3aa: CASSLGLAGTDTQYF; CDR3nt: TGTGCCAGCTCACTGGGACTAGCGGGCACAGATACGCAGTATTTT
v_gene: TRBV5-1; j_gene: TRBJ1-2; d_gene: -; abundance: -; CDR3aa: CASRQDRTTRGYTF; CDR3nt: TGCGCCAGCAGGCAAGACAGGACGACCAGGGGCTACACCTTC
v_gene: TRBV19; j_gene: TRBJ2-3; d_gene: -; abundance: -; CDR3aa: CASSIRWETQYF; CDR3nt: TGTGCCAGTAGTATTAGGTGGGAAACGCAGTATTTT
v_gene: TRBV10-3; j_gene: TRBJ1-1; d_gene: TRBD1; abundance: few; CDR3aa: CASERQGMNTEAFF; CDR3nt: TGTGCCAGTGAAAGACAGGGCATGAACACTGAAGCTTTCTTT
v_gene: TRBV24-1; j_gene: TRBJ2-5; d_gene: TRBD1; abundance: -; CDR3aa: CATSETGTGQETQYF; CDR3nt: TGTGCCACCAGTGAAACCGGGACAGGGCAAGAGACCCAGTACTTC
v_gene: TRBV5-1; j_gene: TRBJ2-3; d_gene: -; abundance: -; CDR3aa: CASSLVSSTDTQYF; CDR3nt: TGCGCCAGCAGCTTGGTTTCAAGCACAGATACGCAGTATTTT
v_gene: TRBV5-6; j_gene: TRBJ2-3; d_gene: TRBD2; abundance: -; CDR3aa: CASSLTSGGTDTQYF; CDR3nt: TGTGCCAGCAGCTTGACTAGCGGGGGCACAGATACGCAGTATTTT
v_gene: TRBV4-2; j_gene: TRBJ2-5; d_gene: -; abundance: -; CDR3aa: CASSREDQETQYF; CDR3nt: TGTGCCAGCAGCCGGGAGGACCAAGAGACCCAGTACTTC
v_gene: TRBV12-3/TRBV12-4; j_gene: TRBJ1-2; d_gene: -; abundance: once; CDR3aa: CASSTGYYGYTF; CDR3nt: TGTGCCAGCAGTACAGGGTACTATGGCTACACCTTC
v_gene: TRBV6-5; j_gene: TRBJ2-1; d_gene: -; abundance: -; CDR3aa: CASQRPGLYNEQFF; CDR3nt: TGTGCCAGCCAAAGACCGGGACTGTACAATGAGCAGTTCTTC
v_gene: TRBV19; j_gene: TRBJ2-1; d_gene: TRBD1; abundance: -; CDR3aa: CASSFPGTGLNEQFF; CDR3nt: TGTGCCAGTAGTTTTCCGGGGACAGGGCTGAATGAGCAGTTCTTC
v_gene: TRBV5-1; j_gene: TRBJ1-1; d_gene: -; abundance: -; CDR3aa: CASSLDPGGTEAFF; CDR3nt: TGCGCCAGCAGCTTGGATCCGGGGGGCACTGAAGCTTTCTTT
v_gene: TRBV6-2/TRBV6-3; j_gene: TRBJ1-3; d_gene: -; abundance: -; CDR3aa: CASSYSGRGGSGNTIYF; CDR3nt: TGTGCCAGCAGTTACTCAGGCAGGGGTGGATCTGGAAACACCATATATTTT
v_gene: TRBV14; j_gene: TRBJ2-3; d_gene: TRBD2; abundance: -; CDR3aa: CASSQEAHRLAGVSTDTQYF; CDR3nt: TGTGCCAGCAGCCAAGAGGCCCACCGACTAGCGGGGGTTAGCACAGATACGCAGTATTTT
v_gene: TRBV6-5; j_gene: TRBJ1-1; d_gene: -; abundance: once; CDR3aa: CASRQGSTEAFF; CDR3nt: TGTGCCAGCAGACAGGGTAGCACTGAAGCTTTCTTT
v_gene: TRBV11-2; j_gene: TRBJ1-4; d_gene: -; abundance: once; CDR3aa: CASSSSVRGEGEKLFF; CDR3nt: TGTGCCAGCAGCTCATCTGTAAGGGGAGAGGGTGAAAAACTGTTTTTT
v_gene: TRBV18; j_gene: TRBJ2-1; d_gene: TRBD2; abundance: -; CDR3aa: CASSPNRGGHEQFF; CDR3nt: TGTGCCAGCTCACCAAATCGGGGGGGTCATGAGCAGTTCTTC
v_gene: TRBV5-1; j_gene: TRBJ2-3; d_gene: -; abundance: -; CDR3aa: CASSRAGSTDTQYF; CDR3nt: TGCGCCAGCAGCCGGGCGGGGAGCACAGATACGCAGTATTTT
v_gene: TRBV20-1; j_gene: TRBJ1-1; d_gene: -; abundance: -; CDR3aa: CSVSVNTEAFF; CDR3nt: TGCAGTGTTTCGGTTAACACTGAAGCTTTCTTT
v_gene: TRBV18; j_gene: TRBJ2-1; d_gene: TRBD2; abundance: -; CDR3aa: CASSPVGLAGGNEQFF; CDR3nt: TGTGCCAGCTCACCGGTGGGACTAGCGGGGGGGAATGAGCAGTTCTTC
v_gene: TRBV5-5; j_gene: TRBJ1-3; d_gene: -; abundance: -; CDR3aa: CASSLIGGTLSGNTIYF; CDR3nt: TGTGCCAGCAGCTTGATAGGCGGAACGCTCTCTGGAAACACCATATATTTT
v_gene: TRBV6-6; j_gene: TRBJ1-2; d_gene: -; abundance: -; CDR3aa: CASSVHKGGYTF; CDR3nt: TGTGCCAGCAGTGTACACAAGGGTGGCTACACCTTC
v_gene: TRBV2; j_gene: TRBJ2-1; d_gene: -; abundance: -; CDR3aa: CATKDRDYNEQFF; CDR3nt: TGTGCCACGAAGGACCGGGACTACAATGAGCAGTTCTTC